A selection of T cell receptor beta chains follows, all from one sample in a study of a mutant IDH1 vaccine in newly diagnosed glioma. The repertoire was sequenced with immunoSEQ multiplex PCR; TCRdb's copy has only in-frame clones and lacks some. Here the sample spans tens of thousands of clones, 70% to 90% being singletons. The antigens for these receptors are not known. The specimen comprised PBMCs, sampled from a glioma patient whose treatment included an IDH1 peptide vaccine. Every receptor here comes from a man younger than 40 with glioma. CDR3s include the opening cysteine and the closing phenylalanine or tryptophan. D genes are given only for firm matches. Clone size is given for some rows only: seen once, a few or many times, or a class if the clone is expanded.

few	NA	TRBJ1-1	TRBV5-6	TGTGCCAGCAGCTTAACCGGGATGAACACTGAAGCTTTCTTT	CASSLTGMNTEAFF
NA	NA	TRBJ2-2	TRBV5-1	TGCGCCAGCAGCTTGTACAGCCACGACACCGGGGAGCTGTTTTTT	CASSLYSHDTGELFF
NA	NA	TRBJ2-7	TRBV27	TGTGCCAGCAGTTTATCGTCGGGGGACAGCAACTACGAGCAGTACTTC	CASSLSSGDSNYEQYF
NA	NA	TRBJ1-5	TRBV9	TGTGCCAGCAGCGAGGCCGCTAGCAATCAGCCCCAGCATTTT	CASSEAASNQPQHF
once	NA	TRBJ2-1	TRBV10-1	TGCGCCAGCAGTGCCCTCCCAATCGAAGATGGCCGGGAAGATGAGCAGTTCTTC	CASSALPIEDGREDEQFF
NA	TRBD1	TRBJ2-5	TRBV6-5	TGTGCCAGCAGTTACCGGGACAGGGGGGAGACCCAGTACTTC	CASSYRDRGETQYF
NA	NA	TRBJ2-7	TRBV6-5	TGTGCCAGCAGTCCCCCAGGGTCCTACGAGCAGTACTTC	CASSPPGSYEQYF
NA	NA	TRBJ2-4	TRBV2	TGTGCCAGCAGCGATAGCCAAAACATTCAGTACTTC	CASSDSQNIQYF
few	NA	TRBJ2-5	TRBV11-2	TGTGCCAGCAGCTTAGAAGGAAAAGGGCTCGCGACCCAGTACTTC	CASSLEGKGLATQYF
NA	TRBD2	TRBJ2-5	TRBV19	TGTGCCAGTAGTATGCTTGGTGCTAGCGGGGTGGAGACCCAGTACTTC	CASSMLGASGVETQYF
NA	NA	TRBJ1-2	TRBV6-6	TGTGCCAGCAGTTACCGCAGGGAAGGCTATGGCTACACCTTC	CASSYRREGYGYTF
NA	NA	TRBJ1-1	TRBV4-1	TGCGCCAGCAGCCAAGTGGTGGAGAACACTGAAGCTTTCTTT	CASSQVVENTEAFF
NA	TRBD2	TRBJ2-3	TRBV6-4	TGTGCCAGCAGTGAGCGGGGGGGCACAGATACGCAGTATTTT	CASSERGGTDTQYF
NA	NA	TRBJ2-1	TRBV13	TGTGCCAGCAGCTTCGGGTCCCACAATGAGCAGTTCTTC	CASSFGSHNEQFF
few	TRBD1	TRBJ1-1	TRBV27	TGTGCCAGCAGTCGACAGGGGGCCCGGAACACTGAAGCTTTCTTT	CASSRQGARNTEAFF
NA	NA	TRBJ2-7	TRBV9	TGTGCCAGCAGCGTAGGATCGTCCGAGCAGTACTTC	CASSVGSSEQYF
NA	NA	TRBJ2-3	TRBV6-5	TGTGCCAGCAGGGAATCCATTCGCACAGATACGCAGTATTTT	CASRESIRTDTQYF
NA	NA	TRBJ1-5	TRBV4-1	TGCGCCAGCAGCCAAGATTTTCAGCAGCCCCAGCATTTT	CASSQDFQQPQHF
NA	NA	TRBJ2-7	TRBV10-3	TGTGCCATCATTCTGGACTGGGTAGAGCAGTACTTC	CAIILDWVEQYF
NA	NA	TRBJ2-7	TRBV9	TGTGCCAGCAGCCCACAAATGATCACAGGCGCCCACGAGCAGTACTTC	CASSPQMITGAHEQYF
NA	NA	TRBJ2-2	TRBV19	TGTGCCAGTAAGGCCAGTCCGAACACCGGGGAGCTGTTTTTT	CASKASPNTGELFF
NA	NA	TRBJ1-5	TRBV5-4	TGTGCCAGCAGCTGGGGGGCAGATCAGCCCCAGCATTTT	CASSWGADQPQHF
NA	NA	TRBJ1-6	TRBV29-1	TGCAGCGTTGAGGTTCCCAGCTCCTATAATTCACCCCTCCACTTT	CSVEVPSSYNSPLHF
NA	NA	TRBJ2-7	TRBV7-9	TGTGCCAGCAGCCTACCAGGTCCCACCTACGAGCAGTACTTC	CASSLPGPTYEQYF
NA	NA	TRBJ1-3	TRBV7-2	TGTGCCAGCAGCTTAGGGGGGCCTGGGGGATCGGGAAACACCATATATTTT	CASSLGGPGGSGNTIYF
NA	NA	TRBJ1-4	TRBV18	TGTGCCAGCTCACCACCATGGCCGGGTATTGGTGAAAAACTGTTTTTT	CASSPPWPGIGEKLFF
NA	NA	TRBJ1-2	TRBV27	TGTGCCAGCAGTTTATTTGCGGGAAACTATGGCTACACCTTC	CASSLFAGNYGYTF
NA	NA	TRBJ1-2	TRBV15	TGTGCCACCAGCAGCCGGGACACACTCTATGGCTACACCTTC	CATSSRDTLYGYTF
NA	NA	TRBJ1-1	TRBV28	TGTGCCAGCAGTTTAGGGGGCGCGTCCTCCGAAGCTGAAGCTTTCTTT	CASSLGGASSEAEAFF
NA	NA	TRBJ2-5	TRBV18	TGTGCCAGCTCACCCCTACAGGGACCGGTAGAGACCCAGTACTTC	CASSPLQGPVETQYF
NA	NA	TRBJ2-5	TRBV14	TGTGCCAGCAGCCAAGATCATGGAGGGGCCTTAGACTTC	CASSQDHGGALDF
NA	TRBD1	TRBJ2-4	TRBV5-5	TGTGCCAGCAGCTTGGGCACTATTGGACAGGGTGCCGCCAAAAACATTCAGTACTTC	CASSLGTIGQGAAKNIQYF
few	NA	TRBJ1-1	TRBV6-5	TGTGCCAGCAGTTACGGACAAATGAACACTGAAGCTTTCTTT	CASSYGQMNTEAFF
NA	NA	TRBJ2-2	TRBV10-2	TGCGCCAGCAGTGTCGCAGGGCCGGACACCGGGGAGCTGTTTTTT	CASSVAGPDTGELFF
few	NA	TRBJ1-5	TRBV7-6	TGTGCCAGCAGCTTAGTCGCAGGTCAGCCCCAGCATTTT	CASSLVAGQPQHF
few	TRBD2	TRBJ2-1	TRBV9	TGTGCCAGCAGCGTGTCGGGGGGGACAAGCTACAATGAGCAGTTCTTC	CASSVSGGTSYNEQFF
NA	NA	TRBJ2-7	TRBV6-5	TGTGCCAGCCTTGGGATCCGCGAGCAGTACTTC	CASLGIREQYF
NA	TRBD1	TRBJ1-2	TRBV5-5	TGTGCCAGCAGCTGGGACAGGACAAACTATGGCTACACCTTC	CASSWDRTNYGYTF
NA	NA	TRBJ2-5	TRBV11-2	TGTGCCAGCAGCTTAGAGGGGGAGACCCAGTACTTC	CASSLEGETQYF
NA	NA	TRBJ2-7	TRBV5-1	TGCGCCAGCAGCTCCCGTATCGGCTACGAGCAGTACTTC	CASSSRIGYEQYF